This T cell receptor beta chain was sequenced during a study of response to subunit inactivated influenza vaccine. Study-wide points: That few new T cells are recruited by each seasonal influenza vaccination was the authors' suggestion.

TCRdb itself ran the RT-PCR reads through MiXCR, one entry per CDR3 protein. In the table there are 550,000 to 800,000 distinct CDR3 sequences, about 15% of which are singletons. This clonotype was seen a handful of times. The antigen is unknown. This specimen consisted of PBMCs from blood, obtained 14 to 15 days before vaccination. The TCR sequence derives from a man over 45 who received an inactivated influenza vaccine.

The CDR3: CASSPGGGLTDTQYF. The CDR3 bases are TGTGCCAGCAGCCCGGGCGGGGGACTCACAGATACGCAGTATTTT. The chain employs TRBV3-1 and TRBJ2-3; 7 bases fit TRBD2. Trimming took 4 bases from V and 2 from J; bases not matched to a gene: 6. CDR1 LGHDT and CDR2 YNNKEL come from the germline V gene (reference sequence). The CDR3 is 15 amino acids.